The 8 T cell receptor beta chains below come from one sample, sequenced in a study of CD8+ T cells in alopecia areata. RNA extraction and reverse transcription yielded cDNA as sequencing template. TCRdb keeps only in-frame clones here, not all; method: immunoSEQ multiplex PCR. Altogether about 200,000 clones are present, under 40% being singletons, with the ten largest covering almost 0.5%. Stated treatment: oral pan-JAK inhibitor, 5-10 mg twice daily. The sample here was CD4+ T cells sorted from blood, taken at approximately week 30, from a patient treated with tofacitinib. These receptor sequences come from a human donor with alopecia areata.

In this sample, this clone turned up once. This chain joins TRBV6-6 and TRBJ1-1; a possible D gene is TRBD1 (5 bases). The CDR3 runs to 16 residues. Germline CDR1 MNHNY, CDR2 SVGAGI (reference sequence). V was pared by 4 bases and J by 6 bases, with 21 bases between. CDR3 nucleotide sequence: TGTGCCAGCAGTTCCGGGAGCGGGGCGCTGTCGGCTGAAGCTTTCTTT. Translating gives CASSSGSGALSAEAFF.

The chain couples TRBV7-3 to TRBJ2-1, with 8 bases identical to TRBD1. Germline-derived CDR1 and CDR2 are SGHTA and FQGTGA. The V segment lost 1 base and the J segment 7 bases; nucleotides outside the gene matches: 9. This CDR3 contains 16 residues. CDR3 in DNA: TGTGCCAGCAGCTTAAACCCACAGGGGGTGGGGAATGAGCAGTTCTTC. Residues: CASSLNPQGVGNEQFF.

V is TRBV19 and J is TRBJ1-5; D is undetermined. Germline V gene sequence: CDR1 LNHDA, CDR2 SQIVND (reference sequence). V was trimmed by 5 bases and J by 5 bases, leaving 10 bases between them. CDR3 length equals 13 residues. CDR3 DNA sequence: TGTGCCAGTAGTCGCCAGCCAGATCAGCCCCAGCATTTT. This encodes CASSRQPDQPQHF.

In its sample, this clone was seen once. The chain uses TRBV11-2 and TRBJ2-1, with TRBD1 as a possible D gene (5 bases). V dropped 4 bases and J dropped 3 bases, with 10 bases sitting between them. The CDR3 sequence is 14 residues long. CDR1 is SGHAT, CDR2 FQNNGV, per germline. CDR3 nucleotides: TGTGCCAGCAGCTCAGGGCAGGGCTACAATGAGCAGTTCTTC. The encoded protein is CASSSGQGYNEQFF.

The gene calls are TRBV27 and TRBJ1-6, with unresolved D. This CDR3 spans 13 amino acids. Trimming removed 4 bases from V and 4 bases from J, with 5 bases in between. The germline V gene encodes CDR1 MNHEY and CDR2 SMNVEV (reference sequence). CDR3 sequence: CASSSGYNSPLHF. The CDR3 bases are TGTGCCAGCAGTTCGGGGTATAATTCACCCCTCCACTTT.

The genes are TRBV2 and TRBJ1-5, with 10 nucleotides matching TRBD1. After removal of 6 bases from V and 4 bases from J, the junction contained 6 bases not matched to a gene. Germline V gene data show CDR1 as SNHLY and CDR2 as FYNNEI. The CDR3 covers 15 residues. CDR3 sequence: CASRFGTGANQPQHF. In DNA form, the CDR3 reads TGTGCCAGCAGGTTCGGGACAGGGGCGAATCAGCCCCAGCATTTT.

The CDR3 loop reads CASRLGTEYSNQPQHF. Here the CDR3 DNA reads TGTGCCAGCAGACTAGGGACAGAATATAGCAATCAGCCCCAGCATTTT. V is TRBV6-6 and J is TRBJ1-5, with 7 bases matching TRBD1. CDR1 is MNHNY and CDR2 is SVGAGI in the germline V gene (reference sequence). Trimming took 6 bases from V and 0 from J; bases not matched to a gene: 8. The CDR3 covers 16 residues.

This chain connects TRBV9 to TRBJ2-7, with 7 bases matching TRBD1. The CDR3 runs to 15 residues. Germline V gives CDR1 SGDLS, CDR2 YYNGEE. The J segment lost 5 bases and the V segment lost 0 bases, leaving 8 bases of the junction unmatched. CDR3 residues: CASSVVAGGNDEQYF. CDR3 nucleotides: TGTGCCAGCAGCGTAGTGGCAGGGGGTAACGACGAGCAGTACTTC.